This TCR beta chain emerged from a study of T cell responses to AZD1222 COVID-19 vaccine. Study-wide results and limits: White British ancestry dominated among donors, who included more females, and clonal diversity was possibly underestimated. The repertoires were collected only after the peak T cell response. Close to half of all spike-specific TCRs reportedly target regions of the variants that are unmutated. Only a handful of people who got AZD1222 tested seropositive at baseline.

Produced via immunoSEQ multiplex PCR; TCRdb's table is partial and in-frame only. This table has more than 100,000 clones, over 90% appearing once. Per the germline V gene, CDR1 is WNHNN and CDR2 is SYGVQD (reference sequence). With 4 bases removed from V and 5 bases from J, the gap between germline ends came to 14 bases. The CDR3 sequence is 14 residues long. This clone was seen only once. Its antigen is still unknown. The rearrangement links TRBV10-1 to TRBJ1-1; D not resolved. This sequence originates from an adult in good health. This sample comprised peripheral blood, obtained on day 0 of AZD1222 vaccination. CDR3 nucleotide sequence: TGCGCCAGCAGTGCGGAGGGAACCGGGACTGAAGCTTTCTTT. The encoded protein is CASSAEGTGTEAFF.